The 18 T cell receptor beta chains in this list originate from one sample, sequenced in a study of shared clonotypes between healthy human individuals (TCRdb year 2020). Receptors were amplified or captured by the immunoSEQ multiplex PCR assay. TCRdb re-hosts the immuneACCESS table, in-frame sequences only. Its copies lack some clones; in the studies checked, an unresolved V gene accounts for under half of them, and the cause for the rest is not known. A total of roughly 2.2 million clones appear in this sample, 85% to 95% of them only once. Clones ranked in the top ten supply approximately 0.39% of the sample. The sequencing input was naive CD4+ T cells from PBMCs. The cell subset or site tag for this specimen amounts to: CD45RA+ positively selected. The receptor source for this set is a man between 18 and 35 years old in good health. Some clones in this sample may be carry-over from other donors' samples.

In this sample, this clone turned up a few times. The rearrangement links TRBV5-1 to TRBJ1-2; D uncertain. The CDR3 is 13 amino acids. CDR1 and CDR2 (germline): SGHRS, YFSETQ. The ends were cut back, 0 bases at V and 5 bases at J, with 8 bases in the middle. CDR3 sequence: CASSLVVAYGYTF. The CDR3 nucleotides are TGCGCCAGCAGCTTGGTGGTGGCATATGGCTACACCTTC.

This chain links TRBV6-1 with TRBJ1-4, with no clear D. This CDR3 has 14 residues. Germline V gene sequence: CDR1 MNHNS, CDR2 SASEGT. V was pared by 0 bases and J by 5 bases, with 7 bases between. The CDR3 is CASSEAGPNEKLFF. The CDR3 DNA reads as TGTGCCAGCAGTGAAGCAGGACCGAATGAAAAACTGTTTTTT.

This clone has a single count. The J gene is TRBJ1-4, the V gene TRBV28; possibly TRBD1 for D (5 bases). The CDR3 is 15 residues long. Per the germline V gene, CDR1 is MDHEN and CDR2 is SYDVKM. The V and J ends lost 5 bases and 3 bases respectively, with 13 bases between them. CDR3 residues: CASSRPGGSNEKLFF. The CDR3, as DNA: TGTGCCAGCAGTCGTCCGGGGGGGTCTAATGAAAAACTGTTTTTT.

This clone was detected only once. The V and J genes are TRBV7-8 and TRBJ2-7; D call uncertain. Germline V gene data show CDR1 as SGHVS and CDR2 as FQNEAQ. V shed 2 bases and J shed 6 bases, with 17 bases lying between them. The CDR3 runs to 15 residues. This chain's CDR3 is CASSLRAPQIGEQYF. The CDR3 DNA sequence: TGTGCCAGCAGCTTAAGGGCCCCCCAGATCGGCGAGCAGTACTTC.

This rearrangement joins TRBV2 to TRBJ2-3, with D hard to call. CDR3 length: 14 residues. Between the trimmed V and J ends, which lost 5 bases and 2 bases, there was a span of 11 bases. Germline V gives CDR1 SNHLY, CDR2 FYNNEI. The CDR3 region has the DNA TGTGCCAGCAGTCTACTGCTGCTCACAGATACGCAGTATTTT. It translates to CASSLLLLTDTQYF.

The J gene is TRBJ2-3, the V gene TRBV5-1, with D perhaps TRBD2 (5 bases). CDR1 and CDR2 from the germline V gene are SGHRS and YFSETQ. This CDR3 is 16 amino acids long. Trimming removed 0 bases at V and 6 bases at J, with 17 bases between. The CDR3: CASSLDVGLAMDTQYF. DNA of the CDR3: TGCGCCAGCAGCTTGGATGTTGGACTGGCCATGGATACGCAGTATTTT. Complete variable domain (other parts from reference TRBV5-1 and TRBJ2-3): KAGVTQTPRYLIKTRGQQVTLSCSPISGHRSVSWYQQTPGQGLQFLFEYFSETQRNKGNFPGRFSGRQFSNSRSEMNVSTLELGDSALYLCASSLDVGLAMDTQYFGPGTRLTVL.

The V gene is TRBV10-1, the J gene TRBJ1-5; D not certain. V lost 6 bases, J lost 4 bases, and 10 bases lay in between. Germline assignment: CDR1 WNHNN and CDR2 SYGVQD (reference sequence). The CDR3 totals 13 residues. This chain's CDR3 is CASSGSLNQPQHF. CDR3 nucleotides: TGCGCCAGCAGCGGGTCTCTTAATCAGCCCCAGCATTTT.

The rearrangement links TRBV7-4 to TRBJ2-7; TRBD2 matches at 8 bases. V dropped 11 bases and J dropped 5; count of bases not matched to a gene: 11. The CDR3 loop spans 13 amino acids. Germline V CDR1 and CDR2: SGHVT, SQSDAQ. CDR3 sequence (DNA): TGTGCCTCGGGGGGGATCCGTAGGAACGAGCAGTACTTC. Translating gives CASGGIRRNEQYF.

The genes are TRBV7-6 and TRBJ2-2; D ambiguous. The length of the CDR3 is 16 residues. The ends were cut back, 1 base at V and 5 bases at J, with 14 bases in the middle. Germline V gene data show CDR1 as SGHVS and CDR2 as FNYEAQ. CDR3 region: CASSLEGRPRTGELFF. CDR3 DNA sequence: TGTGCCAGCAGCTTAGAGGGCAGGCCCAGGACCGGGGAGCTGTTTTTT. Full variable domain (rest looked up from reference TRBV7-6 and TRBJ2-2): GAGVSQSPRYKVTKRGQDVALRCDPISGHVSLYWYRQALGQGPEFLTYFNYEAQQDKSGLPNDRFSAERPEGSISTLTIQRTEQRDSAMYRCASSLEGRPRTGELFFGEGSRLTVL.

V is TRBV10-3 and J is TRBJ2-1; tentative D call: TRBD2 (6 bases). The CDR3 runs 17 residues. Trimming left V 3 bases short and J 9 bases short, with 24 bases between. Germline loops: CDR1 ENHRY, CDR2 SYGVKD. In DNA form, the CDR3 reads TGTGCCATCAGTGACCCTCAAGCGGCGGCGGGGACCAGTGAGCAGTTCTTC. Its protein is CAISDPQAAAGTSEQFF.

This rearrangement joins TRBV7-3 to TRBJ2-1; 8 bases agree with TRBD2. From germline, CDR1 is SGHTA and CDR2 FQGTGA. V shed 3 bases and J 7 bases; nucleotides not matched to a gene: 8. The CDR3 sequence is 15 residues long. The chain's CDR3 is CASSFRAGAENEQFF. As DNA, the CDR3 is TGTGCCAGCAGCTTCCGAGCGGGAGCCGAAAATGAGCAGTTCTTC.

The rearrangement links TRBV7-3 to TRBJ1-5; D not resolved. This CDR3 is built from 15 residues. Germline CDR1 SGHTA, CDR2 FQGTGA. Trimming cost V 2 bases and J 6 bases, with 14 bases left between them. Here the CDR3 DNA reads TGTGCCAGCAGCTTACGGGCAGGTGCAGGTCAGCCCCAGCATTTT. The encoded protein is CASSLRAGAGQPQHF.

This clone is a singleton in its sample. J is TRBJ1-5 and V is TRBV7-8; 9 positions match TRBD1. The V gene's germline CDR1 is SGHVS and CDR2 FQNEAQ. V shed 5 bases and J 4 bases; nucleotides not matched to a gene: 3. The CDR3 is 14 amino acids. As DNA, the CDR3 is TGTGCCAGCAGCACGACAGGGGGGAATCAGCCCCAGCATTTT. This gives the protein CASSTTGGNQPQHF. Complete variable domain (other parts from reference TRBV7-8 and TRBJ1-5): GAGVSQSPRYKVAKRGQDVALRCDPISGHVSLFWYQQALGQGPEFLTYFQNEAQLDKSGLPSDRFFAERPEGSVSTLKIQRTQQEDSAVYLCASSTTGGNQPQHFGDGTRLSIL.

This chain joins TRBV7-2 and TRBJ2-7; TRBD2 aligns across 16 bases. In germline, CDR1 is SGHTA, CDR2 FQGNSA. The CDR3 extends over 16 amino acids. The J segment lost 5 bases and the V segment lost 4 bases, leaving 5 bases of the junction unmatched. The CDR3 DNA reads TGTGCCAGCAGCTCGGGACTAGCGGGAGGGCTAAACGAGCAGTACTTC. This sequence encodes CASSSGLAGGLNEQYF. Variable domain in full (rest from reference TRBV7-2 and TRBJ2-7): GAGVSQSPSNKVTEKGKDVELRCDPISGHTALYWYRQSLGQGLEFLIYFQGNSAPDKSGLPSDRFSAERTGGSVSTLTIQRTQQEDSAVYLCASSSGLAGGLNEQYFGPGTRLTVT.

The chain carries TRBV7-3 and TRBJ2-6; the D gene is possibly TRBD2 (6 bases). The germline CDR1 and CDR2 sequences are SGHTA and FQGTGA. CDR3 length: 17 amino acids. The V and J ends lost 3 bases and 1 base respectively, with 13 bases between them. CDR3 coding DNA: TGTGCCAGCAGCTTTTTCGCCGGAGGGTCTGGGGCCAACGTCCTGACTTTC. Its translation: CASSFFAGGSGANVLTF.

This clone was found once. The chain links TRBV18 to TRBJ2-7, with 11 positions matching TRBD2. The germline V gene encodes CDR1 KGHSH and CDR2 LQKENI. The CDR3 length is 16 residues. Trimming at V came to 1 base and at J to 2 bases, leaving 4 bases not matched to a gene. CDR3 in DNA: TGTGCCAGCTCACCACTGCTAGCGGGAGGCCCCTACGAGCAGTACTTC. Its translation is CASSPLLAGGPYEQYF.

The V gene is TRBV2, the J gene TRBJ2-1; 9 bases line up with TRBD1. The CDR3 is 15 amino acids. Germline V gene sequence: CDR1 SNHLY, CDR2 FYNNEI. With V trimmed by 6 bases and J by 8 bases, 11 bases remained unmatched. The CDR3 sequence: CASSLQGQGGHEQFF. The CDR3, as DNA: TGTGCCAGCAGCCTACAGGGACAGGGTGGGCATGAGCAGTTCTTC.

With respect to this clone: The sample holds other DNA sequences that translate to the same CDR3. The chain is built from TRBV4-2 and TRBJ2-4, with 7 positions matching TRBD2. V lost 0 bases and J lost 3; bases outside the gene matches: 5. The CDR3 extends over 16 amino acids. CDR1 is LGHNA and CDR2 is YNFKEQ in the germline V gene. The CDR3 coding sequence is TGTGCCAGCAGCCAAGATCGGGAGCGGGGCAAAAACATTCAGTACTTC. As protein: CASSQDRERGKNIQYF.